This entry lists 5 T cell receptor beta chains sequenced from one sample in a study of T cell repertoires in cytomegalovirus infection. One entry per CDR3 protein, called by TCRdb with MiXCR from the reads. The table has some 110,000 distinct CDR3 sequences, around 10% seen once. The antigens these receptors bind are not known. Sequencing used PBMCs, sequenced either directly or after in vitro stimulation (not recorded which). These receptors all stem from a human donor in good health (CMV status not recorded). Some clones in this sample may be carry-over from other donors' samples.

Ten or more counts support this clonotype. The J gene is TRBJ1-4, the V gene TRBV12-3 or TRBV12-4, with D hard to call. V gave up 3 bases and J gave up 4 bases, with 3 bases separating them. The CDR3 totals 12 residues. This chain's CDR3 is CASSFNNEKLFF. The CDR3 DNA reads TGTGCCAGCAGTTTTAATAATGAAAAACTGTTTTTT.

This clonotype was seen at least ten times. The V gene is TRBV7-2, the J gene TRBJ2-5; TRBD2 matches 11 bases. Trimming cost V 5 bases and J 3 bases; bases outside gene matches: 17. The germline gives CDR1 SGHTA, CDR2 FQGNSA. CDR3 length equals 19 residues. CDR3 nucleotides: TGTGCCAGCAGCCCAACCCACGTACTAGCGGGAGTAGAGGAAGAGACCCAGTACTTC. Protein product: CASSPTHVLAGVEEETQYF.

The rearrangement links TRBV2 to TRBJ2-7; no reliable D call. Trimming took off 7 bases at V and 4 bases at J, with 20 bases between the two ends. The CDR3 loop spans 15 amino acids. Germline CDR1 is SNHLY and CDR2 is FYNNEI. The CDR3 protein is CASTLQPRATYEQYV. DNA for the CDR3: TGTGCCAGCACCCTACAACCGCGAGCCACGTACGAGCAGTACGTC.

This clonotype was picked up many times. The CDR3 loop reads CSARGWGPSSYNEQFF. DNA for the CDR3: TGCAGTGCTAGAGGCTGGGGACCTAGCTCCTACAATGAGCAGTTCTTC. The chain couples TRBV20-1 to TRBJ2-1; D is perhaps TRBD1 or TRBD2 (5 bases each). Trimming shortened V by 1 base and J by 0 bases, and 13 bases separated the two germline ends. This CDR3 has 16 amino acids. The germline CDR1 and CDR2 sequences are DFQATT and SNEGSKA (reference sequence).

The table lists this clonotype with many counts. The rearrangement links TRBV12-3 or TRBV12-4 to TRBJ2-7, with 8 bases lining up with TRBD2. The CDR3 is made up of 15 amino acids. V lost 5 bases to trimming and J lost 2 bases; unmatched junction nucleotides: 8. The CDR3 sequence is CASSLPGLEAYEQYF. The CDR3 nucleotides are TGTGCCAGCAGTCTACCGGGACTAGAAGCCTACGAGCAGTACTTC.